This entry concerns a single TCR beta chain. The germline CDR1 and CDR2 sequences are DFQATT and SNEGSKA (reference sequence). The length of the CDR3 is 11 residues. V lost 1 base to trimming and J lost 8 bases, with 8 bases between them. The sample belongs to a study of blood T cell repertoires in COVID-19. The method was immunoSEQ multiplex PCR; TCRdb's version includes in-frame clones alone and lacks a portion of them. The sample contains about 28,000 clones, over 70% of which appear only once. The receptor's source is a woman aged 55-75 years with acute or convalescent COVID-19. The rearrangement uses TRBV20-1 and TRBJ1-1; D is ambiguous. The sequencing input was peripheral blood. Here the CDR3 reads CSARGVGEAFF. DNA for the CDR3: TGCAGTGCTAGAGGGGTGGGCGAAGCTTTCTTT.